This TCR beta chain is drawn from a study of CD8+CD57+ T cells in acquired aplastic anemia. This CDR3 region has 14 residues. V was pared by 5 bases and J by 4 bases, with 14 bases between. CDR1 and CDR2 (germline): MNHEY, SMNVEV (reference sequence). Findings and limits, study-wide: Patients did not significantly differ from controls in CD8+ Simpson's diversity.

TCR beta VDJ and CDR3 profiling used genomic DNA as template. In TCRdb, the reads were re-called with MiXCR into one record per CDR3 protein. Counted here are more than 45,000 distinct CDR3 sequences, around 50% occurring once; the ten biggest clones make up less than 20%. Previously, flow cytometry had revealed CD8+CD57+ cell expansion in the patients chosen for sequencing. Every patient presented with severe acquired aplastic anemia. Blood was sampled before the patients had received any therapy. This clonotype was counted ten times or more. Its specificity is not known. The TCR was taken from a human donor with aplastic anemia. V and J are TRBV27 and TRBJ1-2, with a possible D match to TRBD1 (5 bases). Specimen: sorted CD4+, CD8+, or CD8+CD57+ T cells (not recorded which) from PBMCs. The CDR3 DNA follows: TGTGCCAGCAGTGAGGGACCTAAGGTCTATGGCTACACCTTC. Its protein is CASSEGPKVYGYTF.